The 15 T cell receptor beta chains given below trace back to one sample, sequenced in a study of blood T cell repertoires in COVID-19. Only in-frame clones appear in the TCRdb table, and some are missing; sequencing was by immunoSEQ multiplex PCR. The sample includes hundreds of thousands of clones, over 75% seen only once; the top ten take about 9.1%. The sample taken for sequencing was peripheral blood. These receptors were collected from a human donor in a cohort sampled during active COVID-19.

The chain combines TRBV12-5 with TRBJ2-7, with TRBD2 matching 14 bases. CDR3 length: 17 amino acids. With V trimmed by 4 bases and J by 11 bases, 16 bases remained unmatched. Germline V gene data show CDR1 as LGHNT and CDR2 as FRNRAP. The CDR3 DNA reads TGTGCTAGTGGTTCTCAACAGATAGCGGGACTAGCGGGAGACAAGTACTTC. This gives the protein CASGSQQIAGLAGDKYF. The full variable domain, with the rest looked up from reference TRBV12-5 and TRBJ2-7, is DARVTQTPRHKVTEMGQEVTMRCQPILGHNTVFWYRQTMMQGLELLAYFRNRAPLDDSGMPKDRFSAEMPDATLATLKIQPSEPRDSAVYFCASGSQQIAGLAGDKYFGPGTRLTVT.

This chain uses TRBV29-1 with TRBJ1-2; TRBD1 matches at 8 bases. Trimming at V came to 2 bases and at J to 6 bases, leaving 14 bases not matched to a gene. Germline V lookup: CDR1 SQVTM, CDR2 ANQGSEA. The CDR3 is 16 residues long. This chain's CDR3 is CSVESGAGGAYNGYTF. CDR3 DNA sequence: TGCAGCGTTGAATCCGGGGCAGGGGGCGCCTATAATGGCTACACCTTC.

This sequence joins TRBV6-4 and TRBJ2-1; the D is unclear. Trimming stripped 9 bases from V and 4 bases from J, with 10 bases between. Germline V gives CDR1 MRHNA, CDR2 SNTAGT. CDR3 length: 12 residues. CDR3 bases: TGTGCCAGTCCCGAGTTTTACAATGAGCAGTTCTTC. Protein sequence: CASPEFYNEQFF.

This clone has a single count. The J gene is TRBJ1-4, the V gene TRBV29-1, with D possibly matching TRBD1 (6 bases). The CDR3 contains 14 residues. Germline V gives CDR1 SQVTM, CDR2 ANQGSEA. V was clipped by 6 bases and J by 7 bases, with 18 bases between them. The CDR3 protein is CSVQDRPFGEKLFF. The CDR3 nucleotides are TGCAGCGTCCAAGACAGGCCTTTTGGTGAAAAACTGTTTTTT. The entire variable domain, with the rest obtained from reference TRBV29-1 and TRBJ1-4, is as follows: SAVISQKPSRDICQRGTSLTIQCQVDSQVTMMFWYRQQPGQSLTLIATANQGSEATYESGFVIDKFPISRPNLTFSTLTVSNMSPEDSSIYLCSVQDRPFGEKLFFGSGTQLSVL.

The chain is built from TRBV2 and TRBJ2-3, with 7 bases fitting TRBD2. The V segment lost 7 bases and the J segment 2 bases; nucleotides outside the gene matches: 9. CDR3 length: 15 residues. Germline V lookup: CDR1 SNHLY, CDR2 FYNNEI. In DNA, the CDR3 is TGTGCCAGCACCTCGGGAGCGGGGTTCACAGATACGCAGTATTTT. It specifies CASTSGAGFTDTQYF.

This chain joins TRBV12-3 or TRBV12-4 and TRBJ2-5; D unclear. This CDR3 has 13 amino acids. Trimming pared 1 base from V and 5 bases from J, leaving 8 bases between. The DNA of the CDR3 is TGTGCCAGCAGTTTAGGCTCACGGGAGACCCAGTACTTC. Protein sequence: CASSLGSRETQYF.

J is TRBJ2-1 and V is TRBV7-2; D perhaps matches TRBD2 (5 bases). CDR1 and CDR2 from the germline V gene are SGHTA and FQGNSA. The CDR3 has 18 amino acids. V was shortened by 4 bases and J by 9 bases, with 28 bases between the two germline ends. CDR3 bases: TGTGCCAGCAGCTCTAATTCCCGCCGTTTTCGAGCCAGCGGTGAGCAGTTCTTC. Its translation: CASSSNSRRFRASGEQFF.

This clone has a handful of counts. This rearrangement joins TRBV7-9 to TRBJ2-7, with D possibly matching TRBD2 (5 bases). V dropped 3 bases and J dropped 0 bases, with 15 bases sitting between them. CDR1 is SEHNR, CDR2 FQNEAQ, per germline (reference sequence). CDR3 length: 16 residues. The CDR3 is CASSLDTGILSYEQYF. CDR3 coding DNA: TGTGCCAGCAGCTTGGATACGGGGATACTCTCCTACGAGCAGTACTTC.

In its sample, this clone was seen once. This rearrangement joins TRBV7-9 to TRBJ2-2; TRBD2 is a possible D gene (5 bases). V was pared by 5 bases and J by 5 bases, with 15 bases between. CDR1 and CDR2 from the germline V gene are SEHNR and FQNEAQ (reference sequence). CDR3 length: 15 residues. The CDR3 sequence is CASSPGILETGELFF. The CDR3 DNA reads TGTGCCAGCAGCCCGGGAATCCTCGAGACCGGGGAGCTGTTTTTT.

The chain joins TRBV6-1 to TRBJ2-7, with D perhaps matching TRBD1 (6 bases). Between the trimmed V and J ends, which lost 4 bases and 0 bases, there was a span of 19 bases. The CDR3 totals 17 residues. In germline, CDR1 is MNHNS, CDR2 SASEGT. The CDR3 nucleotides are TGTGCCAGCAGTGGGATTCCGGGACAATTAAGCTCCTACGAGCAGTACTTC. This codes for CASSGIPGQLSSYEQYF.

This clone was counted a few times. The rearrangement uses TRBV6-5 and TRBJ2-2, with D perhaps matching TRBD1 (5 bases). There are 14 residues in the CDR3. V lost 5 bases to trimming and J lost 6 bases, with 13 bases between them. Germline V lookup: CDR1 MNHEY, CDR2 SVGAGI. This chain's CDR3 is CASSLDMWSGELFF. The CDR3 DNA reads TGTGCCAGCAGTCTGGACATGTGGTCCGGGGAGCTGTTTTTT.

This clone has only a few counts. The chain couples TRBV5-1 to TRBJ2-1, with 10 bases lining up with TRBD2. The CDR3 contains 16 residues. V trimming: 2 bases; J trimming: 8 bases; junction bases outside the gene matches: 10. Germline CDR1 SGHRS, CDR2 YFSETQ. The CDR3 spells CASSFSASGGPDEQFF. The CDR3 bases are TGCGCCAGCAGCTTTTCGGCTAGCGGGGGACCGGATGAGCAGTTCTTC. Looking up the rest from reference TRBV5-1 and TRBJ2-1 gives the full variable domain: KAGVTQTPRYLIKTRGQQVTLSCSPISGHRSVSWYQQTPGQGLQFLFEYFSETQRNKGNFPGRFSGRQFSNSRSEMNVSTLELGDSALYLCASSFSASGGPDEQFFGPGTRLTVL.

Points on this clone: Within the sample, other DNA sequences also encode this same CDR3. This rearrangement joins TRBV5-1 to TRBJ2-7, with 14 nucleotides matching TRBD2. CDR3 length equals 15 residues. V lost 4 bases and J lost 6; bases outside the gene matches: 6. CDR1 is SGHRS, CDR2 YFSETQ, per germline. CDR3 bases: TGCGCCAGCAGCGGGGGACTAGCGGGAGTTTTCGAGCAGTACTTC. Translating gives CASSGGLAGVFEQYF.

This clone has just one count. The chain recombines TRBV11-2 with TRBJ2-5; 9 bases are a match to TRBD1. V was clipped by 3 bases and J by 1 base; unmatched bases: 3. Germline CDR1 is SGHAT and CDR2 is FQNNGV. CDR3 length: 15 residues. The DNA of the CDR3 is TGTGCCAGCAGCTTTAACAGGGGGCCCCAAGAGACCCAGTACTTC. Residues: CASSFNRGPQETQYF.

As DNA, the CDR3 is TGTGCCAGCTCACCCGGGACAGGGCGTGCGTACGAGCAGTACTTC. Translation: CASSPGTGRAYEQYF. This chain connects TRBV18 to TRBJ2-7; 9 bases match TRBD1. This CDR3 is built from 15 residues. The germline gives CDR1 KGHSH, CDR2 LQKENI. V lost 3 bases and J lost 4; bases outside the gene matches: 7.